This T cell receptor beta chain was captured by sequencing in a study of OX40 agonist ivuxolimab in advanced cancers. Turning to this clone: Its antigen is still unknown.

Whole-study results and caveats: Fewer expanded clones were found on average in CD4+ than in CD8+ T cells.

The method was immunoSEQ multiplex PCR; TCRdb's version includes in-frame clones alone and lacks a portion of them. The sample includes fewer than 80,000 clones, 85% seen only once; the top ten take approximately 3.8%. The junction had 7 bases not matched to a gene; V was cut back by 3 bases and J by 3 bases. Germline-derived CDR1 and CDR2 are SGDLS and YYNGEE. The CDR3 contains 16 residues. The rearrangement joins TRBV9 to TRBJ1-1; TRBD1 aligns across 11 bases. Here the sequenced sample was CD4+ or CD8+ T cells sorted from blood, taken in a trial of the OX40 agonist ivuxolimab. This clonotype was obtained from an adult with an advanced solid tumor such as melanoma, head and neck, liver or kidney cancer. The CDR3 DNA is TGTGCCAGCAGCGAGATGGACAGGGGGCCCTACACTGAAGCTTTCTTT. Residues: CASSEMDRGPYTEAFF.